This T cell receptor beta chain originates from a study of blood T cell repertoires in COVID-19. The overall study: T cells, B-cell-depleted T cells, or PBMCs supplied cDNA or gDNA.

The CDR3 length is 14 residues. CDR1 is MNHEY and CDR2 is SVGAGI in the germline V gene. V was pared by 5 bases and J by 7 bases, with 12 bases between. TCRdb keeps only in-frame clones here, not all; method: immunoSEQ multiplex PCR. The sample lists roughly 150,000 clones; under 95% were seen once. This clone was seen a few times. This receptor was taken from a man in his fifties or sixties with active or convalescent COVID-19. V gene TRBV6-5 combines with J gene TRBJ1-6; D possibly corresponds to TRBD1 (6 bases). Sequenced sample: peripheral blood. The CDR3 here is CASSQQGGNSPLHF. The CDR3 DNA sequence: TGTGCCAGCAGTCAACAGGGTGGGAATTCACCCCTCCACTTT.